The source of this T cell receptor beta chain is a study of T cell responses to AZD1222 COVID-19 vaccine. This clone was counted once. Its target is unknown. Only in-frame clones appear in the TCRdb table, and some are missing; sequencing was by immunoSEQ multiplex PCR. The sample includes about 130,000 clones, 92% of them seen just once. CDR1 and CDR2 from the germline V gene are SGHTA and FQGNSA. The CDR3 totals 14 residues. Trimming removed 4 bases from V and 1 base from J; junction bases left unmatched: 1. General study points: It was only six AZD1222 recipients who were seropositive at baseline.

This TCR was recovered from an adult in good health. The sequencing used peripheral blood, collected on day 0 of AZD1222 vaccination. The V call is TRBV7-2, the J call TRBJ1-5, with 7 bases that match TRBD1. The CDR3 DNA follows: TGTGCCAGCAGCTCACAGGGGAGCAATCAGCCCCAGCATTTT. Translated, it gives CASSSQGSNQPQHF.